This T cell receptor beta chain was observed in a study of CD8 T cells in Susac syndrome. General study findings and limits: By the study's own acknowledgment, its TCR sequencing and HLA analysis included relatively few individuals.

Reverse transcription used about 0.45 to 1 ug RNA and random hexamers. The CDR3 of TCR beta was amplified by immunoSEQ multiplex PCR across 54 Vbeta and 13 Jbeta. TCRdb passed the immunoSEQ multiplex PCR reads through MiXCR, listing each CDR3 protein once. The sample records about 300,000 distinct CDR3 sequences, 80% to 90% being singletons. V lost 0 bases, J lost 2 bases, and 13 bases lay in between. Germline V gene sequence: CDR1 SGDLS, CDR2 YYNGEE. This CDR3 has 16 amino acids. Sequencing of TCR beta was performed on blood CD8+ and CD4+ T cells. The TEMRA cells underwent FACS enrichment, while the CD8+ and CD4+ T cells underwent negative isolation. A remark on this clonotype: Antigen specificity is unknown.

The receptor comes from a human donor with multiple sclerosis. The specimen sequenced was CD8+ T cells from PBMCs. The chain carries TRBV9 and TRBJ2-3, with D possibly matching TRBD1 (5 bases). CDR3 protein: CASSVDNRPHTDTQYF. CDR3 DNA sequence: TGTGCCAGCAGCGTAGATAACAGGCCCCACACAGATACGCAGTATTTT.